This T cell receptor beta chain was recorded in a study of shared clonotypes between healthy human individuals (dated by TCRdb to about 2020). Describing the broader study: Two women and a few men aged 18 to 49 years were included in the cohort. Each donor's leukapheresis produced roughly between roughly 0.94 and 9.5 billion PBMCs. The study deeply sequenced blood TCR repertoires of about 5 healthy adults to estimate repertoire size and the extent of clonotype sharing between individuals. For each donor, CD4 naive and CD4 memory were each given three plates, CD8 naive was given two plates, and CD8 memory was given one plate. Libraries were prepared and TCR repertoires were sequenced by different laboratories using diverse techniques, in order to increase sequencing depth and limit assay-specific biases.

This clone was detected only once. It lacks a known antigen. There are no base qualities to consult, and no much larger clone falls within one base. The study at large found these results: Clonotypes shared by all four sorted-subset donors showed higher generation probabilities than non-shared clonotypes. Only blood was sampled, and tissue TCR repertoires likely differ from those in blood. Naive subsets generally had larger estimated clonotype richness than memory subsets did. Approximately 5% of naive CD4, around 3.5% of naive CD8, roughly 2.4% of memory CD4, and 0.4% of memory CD8 clonotypes were shared across several donors. The small number of donors limited the genetic and exposure-history diversity represented. Incomplete sequencing was indicated by rarefaction of sorted-subset datasets, despite the large sequencing depth. Pairwise subsampling led to the expectation that sequencing depth would affect the degree of clonotype sharing among donors.

Trimming removed 5 bases from V and 6 bases from J, leaving 8 bases between the germline ends. Per the germline V gene (reference sequence), SEHNR is the CDR1 and FQNEAQ is the CDR2. Reading from cysteine to phenylalanine, the CDR3 counts 11 amino acids. Just CDR3 DNA is preserved here, 33 bases in frame from base 1. The donors were healthy, HIV-negative adults with no recently reported acute infections or vaccinations. Only Caucasian adults living in Nashville, Tennessee, USA were represented among the donors. Magnetic negative selection was used to enrich CD4+ T cells, after which naive cells were positively selected on CD45RA and the negative fraction became the memory subset. Blood was obtained by leukapheresis, after which PBMCs were separated by Ficoll-Histopaque density gradient centrifugation and cryopreserved in liquid nitrogen vapor phase. Analytical flow cytometry was used to check the purity and quantity of every magnetically sorted T cell population. From each sorted fraction, genomic DNA was isolated and quantified by UV absorbance on a Nanodrop 2000c.

TCR CDR3 regions were amplified from genomic DNA by multiplex PCR using the deep immunoSEQ assay. Extracted genomic DNA from each cell subset was spread evenly across all wells of several immunoSEQ 96-well plates, with each plate serving as a replicate. For sorted subsets, 200 ng of genomic DNA, equivalent to around 29,000 T cell genomes, went into each replicate PCR. Purified libraries were quantified with a Qubit 3.0 fluorometer, sized on a Bioanalyzer 2100, and re-quantified with the KAPA Library Quantification kit. Each immunoSEQ 96-well plate was sequenced on its own single-read 150-cycle Illumina NextSeq 550 flow cell. Turning to the authors' computational methods: Because the immunoSEQ output included only junctional sequences and no quality scores, the filtering could not be the same as the filtering used for full-length reads. Sequences were annotated with PyIR, a Python wrapper for IgBLAST v1.9, and V/J genes and CDR3 were assigned using IMGT germline references. Any read was removed if the V/J assignment was weak (E-value above 1e-6), the CDR3 was missing, or the read contained stop codons, out-of-frame junctions, or ambiguous translated residues. V3J clonotypes were defined as sequences sharing an identical inferred V gene, J gene, and CDR3 amino acid sequence. Percentage overlap between repertoires was calculated by dividing the number of shared unique clonotypes by the size of the smaller repertoire. RTK rarefaction, the Chao1 estimator, and Recon v2.1 estimates of unobserved clonotypes were used to assess repertoire richness. For all TCRbeta clonotypes obtained by the gDNA method from several donors, generation probabilities were computed with OLGA. Held by TCRdb, this immuneACCESS table contains in-frame sequences only and omits some clones. Under half of the omission traces to an unresolved V gene where checked; the cause of the rest is unknown. That table supplies the V and J calls and clone size; D and trimming were determined from the DNA. A total of 1.4 million or so clones appear in this sample, roughly 98.5% of them only once. Under 0.45% of the sample belongs to the ten largest clones.

Sequences were obtained from naive CD4+ T cells sorted from blood. What this sample's cell subset or site label stands for: CD45RA+ positively selected. The sequence is built from TRBV7-9 and TRBJ2-7, with no reliable assignment of the D segment. This clonotype was obtained from a man aged 25-45 years in good health. The CDR3 amino acid sequence is: CASSQNFEQYF. The DNA reads as follows: TGTGCCAGCAGCCAAAACTTCGAGCAGTACTTC.